What follows is one TCR beta chain and its context. The germline gives CDR1 SGHTS, CDR2 YDEGEE. V gave up 1 base and J gave up 1 base, with 8 bases separating them. This CDR3 contains 14 residues. This record comes from a study of regulatory T cells in long-lasting Graves disease. Building the TCR beta libraries relied on iRepertoire HTBI primers, and CDR3 regions underwent Arm-PCR. TCRdb recomputed calls from the multiplex PCR reads with MiXCR, one row per CDR3 protein. Among hundreds of thousands of distinct CDR3 sequences listed, roughly a fifth were seen once. Indicated time point: persistent/refractory GD, antithyroid drugs over 5 years with positive TRAb. Following extraction of RNA from PBMCs, that RNA was used to make the TCR library.

The receptor's source is a female donor with Graves disease. The V gene is TRBV5-8, the J gene TRBJ1-2, with D hard to call. The starting material was peripheral blood mononuclear cells (PBMCs), obtained when the disease was refractory, from a patient treated with antithyroid drugs. This CDR3 reads CASSLSANNYGYTF. The CDR3 DNA follows: TGTGCCAGCAGCTTGTCAGCGAATAACTATGGCTACACCTTC.